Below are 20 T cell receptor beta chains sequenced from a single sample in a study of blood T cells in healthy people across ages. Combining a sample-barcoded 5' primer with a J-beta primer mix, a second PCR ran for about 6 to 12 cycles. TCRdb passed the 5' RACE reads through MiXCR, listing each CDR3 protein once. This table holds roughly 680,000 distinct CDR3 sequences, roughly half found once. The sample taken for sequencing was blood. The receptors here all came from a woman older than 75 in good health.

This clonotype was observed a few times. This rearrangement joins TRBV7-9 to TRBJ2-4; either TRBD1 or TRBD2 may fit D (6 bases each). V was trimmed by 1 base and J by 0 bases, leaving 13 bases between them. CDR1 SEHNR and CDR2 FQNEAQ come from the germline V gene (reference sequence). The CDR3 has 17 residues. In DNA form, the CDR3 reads TGTGCCAGCAGCTTAGACGGAGGGGGGAGAGCCAAAAACATTCAGTACTTC. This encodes CASSLDGGGRAKNIQYF. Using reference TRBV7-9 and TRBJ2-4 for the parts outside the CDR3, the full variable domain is DTGVSQNPRHKITKRGQNVTFRCDPISEHNRLYWYRQTLGQGPEFLTYFQNEAQLEKSRLLSDRFSAERPKGSFSTLEIQRTEQGDSAMYLCASSLDGGGRAKNIQYFGAGTRLSVL.

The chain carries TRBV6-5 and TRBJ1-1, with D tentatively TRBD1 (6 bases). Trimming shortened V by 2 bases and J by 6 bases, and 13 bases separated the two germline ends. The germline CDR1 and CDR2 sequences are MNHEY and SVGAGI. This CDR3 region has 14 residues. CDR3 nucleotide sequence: TGTGCCAGCAGTTACACAGGGACGGGCGCTGAAGCTTTCTTT. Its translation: CASSYTGTGAEAFF.

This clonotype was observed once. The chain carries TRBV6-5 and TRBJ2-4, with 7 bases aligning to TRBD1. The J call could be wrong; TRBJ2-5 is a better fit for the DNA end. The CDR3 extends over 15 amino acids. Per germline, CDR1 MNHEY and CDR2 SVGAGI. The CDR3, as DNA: TGTGCCAGCAGCAGGGGGATGGGGTACCAAGAGACCCAGTACTTC. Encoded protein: CASSRGMGYQETQYF.

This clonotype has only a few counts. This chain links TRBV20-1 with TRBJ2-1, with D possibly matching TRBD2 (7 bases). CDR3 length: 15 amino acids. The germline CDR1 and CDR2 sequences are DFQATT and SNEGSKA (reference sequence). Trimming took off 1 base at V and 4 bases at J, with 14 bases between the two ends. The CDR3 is CSARVGGAGYNEQFF. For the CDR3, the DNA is TGCAGTGCTAGAGTGGGGGGGGCTGGGTACAATGAGCAGTTCTTC.

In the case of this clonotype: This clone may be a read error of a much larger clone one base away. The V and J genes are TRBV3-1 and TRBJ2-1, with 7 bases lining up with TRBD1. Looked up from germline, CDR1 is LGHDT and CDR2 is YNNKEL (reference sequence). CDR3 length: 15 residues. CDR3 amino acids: CASSQDLGQYNKQFF. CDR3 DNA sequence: TGTGCCAGCAGCCAAGACCTGGGACAGTACAATAAGCAGTTCTTC.

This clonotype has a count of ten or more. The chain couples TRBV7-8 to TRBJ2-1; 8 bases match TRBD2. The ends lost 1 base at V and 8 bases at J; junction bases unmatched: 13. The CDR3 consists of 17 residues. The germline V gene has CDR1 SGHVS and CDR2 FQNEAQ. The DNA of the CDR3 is TGTGCCAGCAGCTTAGAATCCGGACTAGCAGCAGGACATGAGCAGTTCTTC. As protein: CASSLESGLAAGHEQFF.

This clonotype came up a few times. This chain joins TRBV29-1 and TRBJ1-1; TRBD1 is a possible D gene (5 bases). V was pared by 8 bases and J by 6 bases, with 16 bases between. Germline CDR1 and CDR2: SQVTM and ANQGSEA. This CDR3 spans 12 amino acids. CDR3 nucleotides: TGCAGCCCAATTGTAGGGGAAGCTGAAGCTTTCTTT. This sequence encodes CSPIVGEAEAFF.

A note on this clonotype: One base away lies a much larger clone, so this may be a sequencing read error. DNA of the CDR3: TGCAGTGCTGGGGCGAGGGGCTCCTACAATGAGCAGTACTTC. The encoded protein is CSAGARGSYNEQYF. The rearrangement joins TRBV20-1 to TRBJ2-1; D may correspond to TRBD1 or TRBD2 (5 bases each). The J call may not be correct, given that the DNA end is closer to TRBJ2-7. The CDR3 runs 14 residues. CDR1 is DFQATT, CDR2 SNEGSKA, per germline (reference sequence).

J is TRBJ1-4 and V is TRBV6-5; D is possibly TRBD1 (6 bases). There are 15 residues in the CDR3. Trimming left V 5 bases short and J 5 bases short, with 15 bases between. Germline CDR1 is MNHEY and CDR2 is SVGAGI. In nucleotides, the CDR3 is TGTGCCAGCAGTCCACTGACAGGAGGGAATGAAAAACTGTTTTTT. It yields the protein CASSPLTGGNEKLFF.

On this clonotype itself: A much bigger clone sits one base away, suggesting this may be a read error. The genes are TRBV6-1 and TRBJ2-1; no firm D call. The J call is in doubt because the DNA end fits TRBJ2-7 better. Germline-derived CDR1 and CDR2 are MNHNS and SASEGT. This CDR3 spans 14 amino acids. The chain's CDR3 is CASVLQASYNEQYF. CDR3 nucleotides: TGTGCCAGCGTCCTGCAGGCCTCCTACAATGAGCAGTACTTC.

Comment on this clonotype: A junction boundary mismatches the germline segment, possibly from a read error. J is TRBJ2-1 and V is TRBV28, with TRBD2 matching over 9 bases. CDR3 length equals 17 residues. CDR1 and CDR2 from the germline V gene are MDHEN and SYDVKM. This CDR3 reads CAGSLFGGGARNNEQFF. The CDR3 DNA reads TGTGCCGGCAGTTTATTCGGCGGGGGGGCCCGGAACAATGAGCAGTTCTTC.

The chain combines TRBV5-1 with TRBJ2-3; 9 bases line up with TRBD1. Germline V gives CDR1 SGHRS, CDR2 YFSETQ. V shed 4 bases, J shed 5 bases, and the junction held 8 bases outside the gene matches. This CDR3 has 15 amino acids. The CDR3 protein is CASSEDRGAGDTQYF. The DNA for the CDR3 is TGCGCCAGCAGCGAGGACAGGGGTGCGGGAGATACGCAGTATTTT.

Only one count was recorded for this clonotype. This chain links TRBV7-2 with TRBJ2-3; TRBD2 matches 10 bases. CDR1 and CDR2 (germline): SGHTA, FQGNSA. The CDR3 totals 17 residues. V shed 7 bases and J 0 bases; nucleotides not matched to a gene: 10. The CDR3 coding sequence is TGTGCCAGCATCCCGAACCTAGCGGGGGCTAGCACAGATACGCAGTATTTT. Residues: CASIPNLAGASTDTQYF.

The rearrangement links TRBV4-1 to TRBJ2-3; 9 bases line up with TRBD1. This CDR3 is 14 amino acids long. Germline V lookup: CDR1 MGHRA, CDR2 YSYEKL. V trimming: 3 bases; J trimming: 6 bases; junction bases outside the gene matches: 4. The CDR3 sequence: CASSQGQGWDTQYF. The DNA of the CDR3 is TGCGCCAGCAGCCAGGGACAGGGCTGGGATACGCAGTATTTT.

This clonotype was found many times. CDR3 sequence: CASRRLAGVNEQFF. The DNA of the CDR3 is TGTGCCAGCAGACGACTAGCGGGAGTCAATGAGCAGTTCTTC. The chain combines TRBV27 with TRBJ2-1; 12 nucleotides line up with TRBD2. CDR1 and CDR2 from the germline V gene are MNHEY and SMNVEV (reference sequence). The CDR3 spans 14 residues. V was clipped by 6 bases and J by 6 bases; unmatched bases: 3.

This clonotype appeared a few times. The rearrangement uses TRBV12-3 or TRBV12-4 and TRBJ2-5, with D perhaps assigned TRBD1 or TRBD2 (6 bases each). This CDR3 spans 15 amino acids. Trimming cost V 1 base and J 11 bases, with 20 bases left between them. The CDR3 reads CASSLVGGSWNEQYF. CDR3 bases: TGTGCCAGCAGTTTAGTCGGGGGCTCCTGGAATGAGCAGTACTTC.

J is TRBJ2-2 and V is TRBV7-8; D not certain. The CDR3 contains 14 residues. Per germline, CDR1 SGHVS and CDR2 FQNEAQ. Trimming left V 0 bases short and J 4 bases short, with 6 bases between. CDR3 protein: CASSLATVTGELFF. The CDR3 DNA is TGTGCCAGCAGCTTAGCTACTGTCACCGGGGAGCTGTTTTTT.

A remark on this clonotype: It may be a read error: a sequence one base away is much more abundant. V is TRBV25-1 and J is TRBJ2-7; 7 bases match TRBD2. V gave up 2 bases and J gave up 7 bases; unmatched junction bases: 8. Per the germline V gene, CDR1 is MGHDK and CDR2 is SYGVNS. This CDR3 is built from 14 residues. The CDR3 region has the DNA TGTGCCAGCAGTGAACCGGGGGGACCGAATGAGCAGTACTTC. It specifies CASSEPGGPNEQYF.

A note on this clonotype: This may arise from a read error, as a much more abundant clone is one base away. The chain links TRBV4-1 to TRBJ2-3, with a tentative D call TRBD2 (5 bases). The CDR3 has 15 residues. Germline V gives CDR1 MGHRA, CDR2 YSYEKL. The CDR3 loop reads CASSPITASIDTQYF. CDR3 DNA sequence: TGCGCCAGCAGCCCGATTACCGCTAGCATAGATACGCAGTATTTT.

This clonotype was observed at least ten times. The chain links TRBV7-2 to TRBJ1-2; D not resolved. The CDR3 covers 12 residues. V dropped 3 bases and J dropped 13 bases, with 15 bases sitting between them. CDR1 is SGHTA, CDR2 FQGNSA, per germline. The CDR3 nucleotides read TGTGCCAGCAGCTTTGGGCAGGACCCTGTCACCTTC. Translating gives CASSFGQDPVTF.